This record concerns one TCR beta chain sequence. Germline-derived CDR1 and CDR2 are SGHTA and FQGNSA. This CDR3 has 13 residues. Trimming left V 5 bases short and J 2 bases short, with 9 bases between. This specimen belongs to a study of shared clonotypes between healthy human individuals. Each subset's genomic DNA was split evenly across several immunoSEQ plates. This table comes from immunoSEQ multiplex PCR, and its TCRdb copy is limited to in-frame clones, with some not included. This sample carries around 510,000 clones, just over 75% of them seen once, and the ten largest clones take more than 10%.

Sequencing used PBMCs. The receptor was isolated from a woman between 35 and 50 years old in good health. Some clones in this sample may be carry-over from other donors' samples. The chain links TRBV7-2 to TRBJ2-5; D not certain. This chain's CDR3 is CASSPVSQETQYF. CDR3 nucleotides: TGTGCCAGCAGCCCGGTGTCGCAAGAGACCCAGTACTTC.